The clone carrying this TCR beta chain was observed at least ten times. TCRdb re-derived calls from the RACE reads in MiXCR, one entry per CDR3 protein. Of roughly 60,000 distinct CDR3 sequences in the sample, approximately 7% were seen once. This record comes from a study of human T cells and chemical hapten exposure. Study-wide background: Patches with 0.01% DPC went on the upper back, and the tests were read at 6 days. The study traced per-sample TCR yield variation mainly to small differences in pooled library volumes.

Time point in this sample: pre-sensitization, week 0. Treatment indicated: therapeutic diphenylcyclopropenone sensitization with weekly scalp DPC. This receptor was taken from a woman in her twenties or thirties with alopecia areata. Some clones in this sample may be carry-over from other donors' samples. Sequencing was performed on whole blood, taken in connection with sensitization to the hapten diphenylcyclopropenone (DPC).

CDR3 sequence: CSVQPLRNTEAFF. In nucleotides, the CDR3 is TGCAGCGTTCAGCCACTGCGCAACACTGAAGCTTTCTTT. The genes are TRBV29-1 and TRBJ1-1, with D hard to call. CDR1 is SQVTM and CDR2 is ANQGSEA in the germline V gene. This CDR3 has 13 amino acids. Trimming left V 5 bases short and J 2 bases short, with 12 bases between.